The clone carrying this T cell receptor beta chain has ten or more counts. Its antigen is unidentified. These data originate in a study of T cells in Graves' hyperthyroidism and ophthalmopathy. About the study: Before any treatment, at initial diagnosis, peripheral blood was collected.

Fresh peripheral blood, roughly 9.3 ml, was the source of the PBMCs. TCR beta CDR3 regions were amplified from RNA. The primer set for the first-round RT-PCR of the TCR CDR3 was HTBI. One entry per CDR3 protein results from TCRdb running MiXCR on the multiplex PCR reads. Among around 400,000 distinct CDR3 sequences listed, about 12% were seen once. Findings and limits, study-wide: Among thyroid clonotypes expanded above 0.001, most also appeared in blood. The model foresaw ophthalmopathy a median about 6.5 months prior to onset.

The length of the CDR3 is 14 residues. Trimming shortened V by 3 bases and J by 7 bases, and 15 bases separated the two germline ends. Germline V CDR1 and CDR2: SGHTA, FQGNSA. The sequenced material came from blood. The receptor was derived from a woman younger than 35 with Graves' hyperthyroidism. The chain couples TRBV7-2 to TRBJ1-2; weak D call: TRBD1 (5 bases). The CDR3 here is CASSFGHEGSGYTF. DNA for the CDR3: TGTGCCAGCAGCTTCGGACATGAAGGAAGTGGCTACACCTTC.